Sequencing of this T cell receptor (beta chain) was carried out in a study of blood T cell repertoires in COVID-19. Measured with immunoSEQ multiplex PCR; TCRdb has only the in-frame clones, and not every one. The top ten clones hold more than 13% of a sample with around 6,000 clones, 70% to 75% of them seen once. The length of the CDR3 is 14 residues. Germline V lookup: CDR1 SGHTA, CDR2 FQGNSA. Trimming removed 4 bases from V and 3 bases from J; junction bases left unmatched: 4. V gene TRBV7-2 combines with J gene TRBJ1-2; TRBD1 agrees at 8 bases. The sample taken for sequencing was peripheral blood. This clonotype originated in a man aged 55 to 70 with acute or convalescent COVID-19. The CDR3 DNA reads TGTGCCAGCAGCTCGACAGGGGTGGACTATGGCTACACCTTC. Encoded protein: CASSSTGVDYGYTF.